The clone carrying this T cell receptor (beta chain) was recorded a few times. Its antigen is unidentified. Clones were read by immunoSEQ multiplex PCR, and TCRdb kept only the in-frame ones, dropping some. The profile shows about 24,000 clones, roughly two thirds of them singletons. The sample originates from a study of tumor-infiltrating lymphocytes in localized non-small cell lung cancer. CDR1 is MNHNS, CDR2 SASEGT, per germline. The CDR3 runs 14 residues. Trimming shortened V by 0 bases and J by 1 base, and 6 bases separated the two germline ends. Regarding the study as a whole: Tumors had more T cell infiltration than uninvolved lung, per TCRbeta sequencing and CD3 counts. Immunotypes IM1 and IM2 had similar TCR-derived T-cell fractions.

The sequenced sample consisted of lung tumor tissue. The receptor was derived from a human donor with non-small cell lung cancer. The chain couples TRBV6-1 to TRBJ1-1; the D is unclear. Written as DNA, the CDR3 is TGTGCCAGCAGTGAAGCGTCCGAGAACACTGAAGCTTTCTTT. Amino acids: CASSEASENTEAFF.